One T cell receptor (beta chain) is described in this entry. Antigen unknown. This entry comes from a study of graft-versus-host responses after intestinal transplantation. Looking at the study overall: Anti-thymocyte globulin induction preceded three to four years of tacrolimus and steroid maintenance in all recipients.

Method: immunoSEQ multiplex PCR; TCRdb's copy keeps in-frame clones and lacks some. The repertoire consists of some 45,000 clones, with over 75% occurring once and the leading ten covering about 4.4%. Points from the study as a whole: Clonal ratios of graft-versus-host to host-versus-graft in allografts were high for patients exhibiting graft-donor T cell macrochimerism. Recipient marrow harbored GvH clones, some of which surfaced first in ileum or blood.

The CDR3 contains 13 residues. Trimming removed 0 bases at V and 2 bases at J, with 5 bases between. Germline CDR1 SGHDN, CDR2 FVKESK. The receptor was derived from a human patient who received an intestinal transplant, so some T cells may come from the graft donor. The chain has TRBV14 and TRBJ2-7, with D hard to call. The sequences come from PBMCs, collected 524 days after transplant. The CDR3 sequence is CASSQDSPYEQYF. CDR3 DNA sequence: TGTGCCAGCAGCCAAGATAGCCCCTACGAGCAGTACTTC.